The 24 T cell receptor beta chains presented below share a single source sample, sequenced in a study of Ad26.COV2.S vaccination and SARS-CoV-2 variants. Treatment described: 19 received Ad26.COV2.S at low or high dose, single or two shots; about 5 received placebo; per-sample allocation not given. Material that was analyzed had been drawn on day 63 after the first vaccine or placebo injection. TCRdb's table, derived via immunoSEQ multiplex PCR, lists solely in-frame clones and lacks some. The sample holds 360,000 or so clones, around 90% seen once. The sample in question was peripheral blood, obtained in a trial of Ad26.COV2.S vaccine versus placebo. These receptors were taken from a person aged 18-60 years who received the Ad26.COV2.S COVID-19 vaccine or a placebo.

CDR3 residues: CASSPIDGYNEQFF. The CDR3 DNA follows: TGTGCCAGCAGCCCCATCGACGGTTACAATGAGCAGTTCTTC. The chain employs TRBV6-5 and TRBJ2-1; D gene unclear. The CDR3 is 14 amino acids. Germline V lookup: CDR1 MNHEY, CDR2 SVGAGI. V shed 6 bases and J shed 4 bases, with 13 bases lying between them.

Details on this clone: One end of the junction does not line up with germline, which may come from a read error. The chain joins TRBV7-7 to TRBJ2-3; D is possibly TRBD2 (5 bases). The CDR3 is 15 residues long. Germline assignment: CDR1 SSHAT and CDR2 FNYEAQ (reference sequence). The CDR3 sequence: CASSRSRTPEDTQYF. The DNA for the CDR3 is TGTGCTAGCAGCAGGAGTAGGACTCCCGAGGATACGCAGTATTTT.

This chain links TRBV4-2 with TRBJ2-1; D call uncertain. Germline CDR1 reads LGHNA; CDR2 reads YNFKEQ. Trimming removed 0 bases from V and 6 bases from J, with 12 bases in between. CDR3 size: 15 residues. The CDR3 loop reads CASSQEAATPNEQFF. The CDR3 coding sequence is TGTGCCAGCAGCCAAGAGGCCGCGACACCCAATGAGCAGTTCTTC.

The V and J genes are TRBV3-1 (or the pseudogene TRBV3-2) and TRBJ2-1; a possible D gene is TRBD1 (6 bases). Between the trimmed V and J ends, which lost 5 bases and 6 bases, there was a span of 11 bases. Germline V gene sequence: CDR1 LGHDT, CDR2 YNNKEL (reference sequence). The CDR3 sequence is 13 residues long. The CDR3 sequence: CASSSGTSNEQFF. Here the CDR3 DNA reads TGTGCCAGCAGCTCCGGGACAAGCAATGAGCAGTTCTTC.

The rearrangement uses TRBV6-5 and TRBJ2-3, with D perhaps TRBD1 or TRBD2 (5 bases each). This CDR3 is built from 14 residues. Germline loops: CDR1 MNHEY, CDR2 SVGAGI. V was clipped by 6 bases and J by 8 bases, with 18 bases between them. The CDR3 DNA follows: TGTGCCAGCAGCCAGGGAGATAATCTTTCTACGCAGTATTTT. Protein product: CASSQGDNLSTQYF.

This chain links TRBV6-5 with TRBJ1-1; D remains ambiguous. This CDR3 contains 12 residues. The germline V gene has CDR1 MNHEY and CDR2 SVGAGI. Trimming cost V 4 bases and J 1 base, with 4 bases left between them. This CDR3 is CASSSQNTEAFF. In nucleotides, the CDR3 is TGTGCCAGCAGTTCACAGAACACTGAAGCTTTCTTT.

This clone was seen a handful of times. CDR3 sequence: CASRPPGEANEKLFF. The CDR3 bases are TGTGCCAGCAGGCCCCCCGGGGAGGCTAATGAAAAACTGTTTTTT. The chain links TRBV7-9 to TRBJ1-4; no clear D. The V end was cut by 6 bases, the J end by 3 bases, with 14 bases between. In germline, CDR1 is SEHNR, CDR2 FQNEAQ (reference sequence). The CDR3 has 15 residues.

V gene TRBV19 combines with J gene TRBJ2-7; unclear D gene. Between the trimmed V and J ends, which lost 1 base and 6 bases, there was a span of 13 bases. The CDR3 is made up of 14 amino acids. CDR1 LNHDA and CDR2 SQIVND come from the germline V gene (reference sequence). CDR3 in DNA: TGTGCCAGTAGTATAGCTTTAGATGGCGGCGAGCAGTACTTC. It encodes CASSIALDGGEQYF.

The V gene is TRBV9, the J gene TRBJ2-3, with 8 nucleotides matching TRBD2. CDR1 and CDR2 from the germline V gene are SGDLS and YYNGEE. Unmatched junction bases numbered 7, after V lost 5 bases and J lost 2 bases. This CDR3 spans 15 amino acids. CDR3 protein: CASSLTSGNTDTQYF. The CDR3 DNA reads TGTGCCAGCAGTCTTACTAGCGGCAACACAGATACGCAGTATTTT.

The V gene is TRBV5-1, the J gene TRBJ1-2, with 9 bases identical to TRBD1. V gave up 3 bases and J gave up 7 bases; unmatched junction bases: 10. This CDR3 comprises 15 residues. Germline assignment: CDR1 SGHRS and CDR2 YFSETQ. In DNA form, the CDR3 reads TGCGCCAGCAGCTCCCAATCCGGGACAGGGCTTGGCTACACCTTC. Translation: CASSSQSGTGLGYTF.

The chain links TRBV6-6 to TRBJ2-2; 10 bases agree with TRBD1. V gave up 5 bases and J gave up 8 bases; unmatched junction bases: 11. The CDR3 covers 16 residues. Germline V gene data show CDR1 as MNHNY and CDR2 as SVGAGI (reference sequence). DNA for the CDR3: TGTGCCAGCAGTCCTTTTGACAGGGGGCGCGGAGGGGAGCTGTTTTTT. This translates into CASSPFDRGRGGELFF.

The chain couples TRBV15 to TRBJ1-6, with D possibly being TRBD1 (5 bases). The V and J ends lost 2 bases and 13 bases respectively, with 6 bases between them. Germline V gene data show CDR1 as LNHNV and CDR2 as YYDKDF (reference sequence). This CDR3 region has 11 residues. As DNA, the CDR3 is TGTGCCACCAGCAGAACAGGTCCCCTCCACTTT. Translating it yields CATSRTGPLHF.

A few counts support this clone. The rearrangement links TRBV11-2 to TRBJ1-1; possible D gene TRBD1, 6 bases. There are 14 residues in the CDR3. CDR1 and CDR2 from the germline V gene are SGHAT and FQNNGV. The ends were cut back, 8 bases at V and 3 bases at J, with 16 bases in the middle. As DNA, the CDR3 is TGTGCCAGCCGATTTGCGGGGGCGGACACTGAAGCTTTCTTT. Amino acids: CASRFAGADTEAFF.

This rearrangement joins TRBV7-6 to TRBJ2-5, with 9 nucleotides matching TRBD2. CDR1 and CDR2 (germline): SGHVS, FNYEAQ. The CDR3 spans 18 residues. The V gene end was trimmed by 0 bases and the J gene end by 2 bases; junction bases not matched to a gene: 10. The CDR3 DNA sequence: TGTGCCAGCAGCTTAGCGCGTGGTAGCGGGGGATTTCAAGAGACCCAGTACTTC. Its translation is CASSLARGSGGFQETQYF. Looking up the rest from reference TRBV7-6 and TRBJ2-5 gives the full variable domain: GAGVSQSPRYKVTKRGQDVALRCDPISGHVSLYWYRQALGQGPEFLTYFNYEAQQDKSGLPNDRFSAERPEGSISTLTIQRTEQRDSAMYRCASSLARGSGGFQETQYFGPGTRLLVL.

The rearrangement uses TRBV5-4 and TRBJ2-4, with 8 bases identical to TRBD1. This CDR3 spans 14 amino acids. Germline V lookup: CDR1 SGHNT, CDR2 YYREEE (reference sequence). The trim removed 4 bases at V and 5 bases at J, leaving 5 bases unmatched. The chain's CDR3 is CASSLQGQENIQYF. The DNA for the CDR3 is TGTGCCAGCAGCCTGCAGGGACAGGAAAACATTCAGTACTTC. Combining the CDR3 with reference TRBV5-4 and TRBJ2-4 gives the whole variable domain ETGVTQSPTHLIKTRGQQVTLRCSSQSGHNTVSWYQQALGQGPQFIFQYYREEENGRGNFPPRFSGLQFPNYSSELNVNALELDDSALYLCASSLQGQENIQYFGAGTRLSVL.

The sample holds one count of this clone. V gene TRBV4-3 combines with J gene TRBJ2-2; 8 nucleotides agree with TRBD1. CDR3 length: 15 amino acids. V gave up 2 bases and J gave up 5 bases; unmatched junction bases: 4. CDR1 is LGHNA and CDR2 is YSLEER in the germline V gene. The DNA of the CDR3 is TGCGCCAGCAGCCAAATCAGGGGGCTAACCGGGGAGCTGTTTTTT. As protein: CASSQIRGLTGELFF.

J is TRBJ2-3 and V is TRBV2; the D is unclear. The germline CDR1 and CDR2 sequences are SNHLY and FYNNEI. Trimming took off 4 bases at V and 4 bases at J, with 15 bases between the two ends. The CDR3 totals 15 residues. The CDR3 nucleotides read TGTGCCAGCAGTGTTCTGTCCTCCGACGCAGATACGCAGTATTTT. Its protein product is CASSVLSSDADTQYF.

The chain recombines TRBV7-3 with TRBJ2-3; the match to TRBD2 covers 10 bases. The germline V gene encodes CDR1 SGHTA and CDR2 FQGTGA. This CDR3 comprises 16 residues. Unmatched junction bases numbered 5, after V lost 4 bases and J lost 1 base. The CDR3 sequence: CASSSPGTSGTDTQYF. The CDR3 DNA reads TGTGCCAGCAGCTCGCCCGGGACTAGCGGCACAGATACGCAGTATTTT. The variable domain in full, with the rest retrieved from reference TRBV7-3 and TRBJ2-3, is GAGVSQTPSNKVTEKGKYVELRCDPISGHTALYWYRQSLGQGPEFLIYFQGTGAADDSGLPNDRFFAVRPEGSVSTLKIQRTERGDSAVYLCASSSPGTSGTDTQYFGPGTRLTVL.

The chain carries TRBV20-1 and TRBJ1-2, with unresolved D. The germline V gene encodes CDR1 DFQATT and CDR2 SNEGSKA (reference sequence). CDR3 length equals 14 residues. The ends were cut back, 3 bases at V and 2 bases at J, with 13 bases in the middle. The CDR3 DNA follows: TGCAGTGCTAGTTCGGGCCCGTCAAACTATGGCTACACCTTC. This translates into CSASSGPSNYGYTF.

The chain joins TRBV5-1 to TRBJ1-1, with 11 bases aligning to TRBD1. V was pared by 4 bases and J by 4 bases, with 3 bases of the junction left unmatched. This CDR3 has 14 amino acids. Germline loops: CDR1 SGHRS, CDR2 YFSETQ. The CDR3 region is CASSTGQGGTEAFF. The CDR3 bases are TGCGCCAGCAGCACGGGACAGGGGGGCACTGAAGCTTTCTTT.

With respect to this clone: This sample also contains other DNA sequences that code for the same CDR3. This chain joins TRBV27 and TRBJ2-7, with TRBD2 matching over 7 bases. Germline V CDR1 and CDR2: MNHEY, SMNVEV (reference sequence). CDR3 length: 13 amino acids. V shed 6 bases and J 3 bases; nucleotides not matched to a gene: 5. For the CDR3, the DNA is TGTGCCAGCAGCCCAACGGGGGGCTACGAGCAGTACTTC. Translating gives CASSPTGGYEQYF.

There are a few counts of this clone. CDR3 DNA sequence: TGTGCCAGCAGACAGGGGCAGGCCCAGTACTTC. This encodes CASRQGQAQYF. This chain links TRBV6-5 with TRBJ2-5; 7 bases match TRBD1. The CDR3 spans 11 residues. The germline gives CDR1 MNHEY, CDR2 SVGAGI. V trimming: 6 bases; J trimming: 9 bases; junction bases outside the gene matches: 4.

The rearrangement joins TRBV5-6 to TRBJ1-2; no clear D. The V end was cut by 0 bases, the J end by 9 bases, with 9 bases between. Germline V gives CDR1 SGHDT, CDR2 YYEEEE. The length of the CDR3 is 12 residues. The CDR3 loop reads CASSLGSGRYTF. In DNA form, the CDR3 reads TGTGCCAGCAGCTTGGGTAGCGGCCGCTACACCTTC.

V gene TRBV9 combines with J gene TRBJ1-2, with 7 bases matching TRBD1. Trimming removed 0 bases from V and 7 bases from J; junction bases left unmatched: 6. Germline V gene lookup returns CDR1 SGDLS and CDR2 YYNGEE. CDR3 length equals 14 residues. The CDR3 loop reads CASSVGTGDPGYTF. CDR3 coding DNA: TGTGCCAGCAGCGTAGGAACAGGGGACCCTGGCTACACCTTC.